The subject of this entry is one T cell receptor beta chain. The data stem from a study of T-cell reconstitution after alpha-beta-depleted transplantation in children. Per the germline V gene, CDR1 is SGHTA and CDR2 is FQGTGA. The CDR3 is made up of 16 amino acids. The V gene end was trimmed by 1 base and the J gene end by 6 bases; junction bases not matched to a gene: 4. This sample's TCRbeta library carried unique molecular identifier barcodes. Each CDR3 protein is one row after TCRdb ran MiXCR on the PCR reads. The sample comprises about 500,000 distinct CDR3 sequences, around a third of which are singletons, and less than 2.5% rests with the top ten.

The receptor comes from a human donor who donated a stem cell graft to a child with aplastic anemia. The sequencing used PBMCs from the stem cell graft donor, collected from the stem cell graft. V and J are TRBV7-3 and TRBJ2-2, with 11 positions matching TRBD1. CDR3 region: CASSLIPGQGAGELFF. CDR3 nucleotide sequence: TGTGCCAGCAGCTTAATACCGGGACAGGGGGCCGGGGAGCTGTTTTTT.